Described below is a single T cell receptor (beta chain) sequence and its context. These data originate in a study of blood T cell repertoires in COVID-19. On the study more broadly: Italy, Spain and the United States were the sources of the convalescent and acute COVID-19 samples. From T cells, B-cell-depleted T cells, or PBMCs came the material, which was cDNA or gDNA.

V was pared by 5 bases and J by 4 bases, with 24 bases between. This CDR3 has 19 residues. Germline V gives CDR1 SGHTA, CDR2 FQGTGA. The table came from immunoSEQ multiplex PCR; TCRdb's copy has only in-frame clones and leaves some out. The table records fewer than 130,000 clones, 82% of them present only once. The TCR sequence derives from a woman in her sixties or seventies with acute or convalescent COVID-19. The sequencing input was peripheral blood. The chain combines TRBV7-3 with TRBJ2-6; D ambiguous. In nucleotides, the CDR3 is TGTGCCAGCAGCAAAGCGTTACCCCGGGTTCGTTCGGGGGCCAACGTCCTGACTTTC. It translates to CASSKALPRVRSGANVLTF.